What follows describes a single TCR beta chain. The antigen remains undetermined. These data belong to a study of cytomegalovirus exposure and HLA in healthy donors. Study observations and caveats: The study recorded more than 150 TCR beta chains that were cytomegalovirus-associated. In vitro assays verified that a few CMV-associated chains recognized CMV antigens specifically.

Primers: 60 Vbeta forward and 13 Jbeta reverse. Using immunoSEQ multiplex PCR, the repertoire was profiled, and TCRdb retains in-frame clones only, with some absent. The table has approximately 160,000 clones, approximately 78% seen once. This CDR3 region has 14 residues. The V end lost 5 bases, the J end lost 0 bases, and 10 bases lay between the germline ends. Germline V gene sequence: CDR1 MNHNS, CDR2 SASEGT. Sequencing input: PBMCs. V usage is TRBV6-1 and J usage is TRBJ2-5; D call uncertain. The source of this sequence is a woman between 18 and 30 years old in good health and CMV-seronegative. Here the CDR3 DNA reads TGTGCCAGCAGTTTCACGGAGTACCAAGAGACCCAGTACTTC. It encodes CASSFTEYQETQYF.